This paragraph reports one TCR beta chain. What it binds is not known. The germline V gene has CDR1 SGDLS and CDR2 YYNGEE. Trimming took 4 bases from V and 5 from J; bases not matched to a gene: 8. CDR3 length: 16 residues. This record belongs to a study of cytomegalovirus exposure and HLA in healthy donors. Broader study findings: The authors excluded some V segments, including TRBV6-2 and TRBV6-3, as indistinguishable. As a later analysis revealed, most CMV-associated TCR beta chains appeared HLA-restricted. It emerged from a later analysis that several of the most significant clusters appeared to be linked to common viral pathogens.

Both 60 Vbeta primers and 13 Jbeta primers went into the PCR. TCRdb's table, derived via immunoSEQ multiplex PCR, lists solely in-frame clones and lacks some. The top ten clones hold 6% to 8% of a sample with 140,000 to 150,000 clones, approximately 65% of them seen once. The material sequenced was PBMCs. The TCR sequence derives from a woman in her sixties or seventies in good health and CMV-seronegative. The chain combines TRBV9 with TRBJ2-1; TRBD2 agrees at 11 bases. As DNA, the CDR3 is TGTGCCAGCAGCCTTTCGGGACTAGCGGACAACAATGAGCAGTTCTTC. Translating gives CASSLSGLADNNEQFF.